Listed below are T cell receptor beta chains from one sample, sequenced in a study of cytomegalovirus exposure and HLA in healthy donors. Generated by immunoSEQ multiplex PCR, the TCRdb table keeps only in-frame clones and is missing some. The table includes more than 150,000 clones, over 70% detected once. The sequenced sample was PBMCs. All receptors come from a man aged 18 to 29 in good health and CMV-seronegative. Both conserved end residues are part of each CDR3. D genes are given only for firm matches. Expanded clones get a size class; other rows say once, few or many, or leave the size out.

17	TRBV9	TRBJ2-6	.	.	TGTGCCAGCAGCGTATTAGCCATACCCTCTGGGGCCAACGTCCTGACTTTC	CASSVLAIPSGANVLTF
17	TRBV5-4	TRBJ2-1	.	TRBD2	TGTGCCAGCAGCCATACTAGCGGAGAGAGCTCCTACAATGAGCAGTTCTTC	CASSHTSGESSYNEQFF
13	TRBV5-6	TRBJ2-3	.	.	TGTGCCAGCAGCTTTCCCTCGGGGGATACGCAGTATTTT	CASSFPSGDTQYF
16	TRBV29-1	TRBJ1-3	.	.	TGCAGCGTTGAAGATTATCAGGGGAGCTCTGGAAACACCATATATTTT	CSVEDYQGSSGNTIYF
15	TRBV9	TRBJ2-1	.	.	TGTGCCAGCAGCTCCCAGGGGTTTCCCTACAATGAGCAGTTCTTC	CASSSQGFPYNEQFF
14	TRBV11-3	TRBJ1-1	.	TRBD1	TGTGCCAGCAGCCCAGACAGGGGGAACACTGAAGCTTTCTTT	CASSPDRGNTEAFF
15	TRBV5-1	TRBJ2-5	.	.	TGCGCCAGCAGCTTGCGCGGGGACCGACAAGAGACCCAGTACTTC	CASSLRGDRQETQYF
16	TRBV6-6	TRBJ2-2	.	TRBD1	TGTGCCAGCAGTTACTCGTACAGGGGGAATACCGGGGAGCTGTTTTTT	CASSYSYRGNTGELFF
12	TRBV7-8	TRBJ1-5	.	.	TGTGCCAGCAGCTCACCGGGGGGGTTAAGGCATTTT	CASSSPGGLRHF
17	TRBV9	TRBJ2-7	.	TRBD2	TGTGCCAGCAGCGTAGGCTCGTGGGGCGGGGGGGTCTACGAGCAGTACTTC	CASSVGSWGGGVYEQYF
17	TRBV5-1	TRBJ1-2	.	.	TGCGCCAGCCGAAACCGCTCCCGGGGGAGCCTAGTCTATGGCTACACCTTC	CASRNRSRGSLVYGYTF
17	TRBV9	TRBJ1-1	.	.	TGTGCCAGCAGCGCGATTGGAGGCAGCCGGATAAACACTGAAGCTTTCTTT	CASSAIGGSRINTEAFF
15	TRBV2	TRBJ1-1	.	.	TGTGCCAGCAGTGGGGAAGGAGGAGGGGCTAGTGAAGCTTTCTTT	CASSGEGGGASEAFF
16	TRBV13	TRBJ2-3	.	.	TGTGCCAGCACCCCCGAGGGTGTCGGGAACACAGATACGCAGTATTTT	CASTPEGVGNTDTQYF
15	TRBV11-2	TRBJ1-2	.	TRBD1	TGTGCCAGCAGCTTAACCTCGACAGGGGACTATGGCTACACCTTC	CASSLTSTGDYGYTF
13	TRBV7-9	TRBJ2-1	.	.	TGTGCCAGCAGTCCCCCTAGCGACTATGAGCAGTTCTTC	CASSPPSDYEQFF
14	TRBV2	TRBJ1-3	few	.	TGTGCCAGCAGGATGGCAGGGGTAGGAAACACCATATATTTT	CASRMAGVGNTIYF
17	TRBV4-3	TRBJ2-7	.	.	TGCGCCAGCAGCCAAGATTATGACTTTATGAGCTCCTACGAGCAGTACTTC	CASSQDYDFMSSYEQYF
15	TRBV6-1	TRBJ2-5	.	.	TGTGCCAGCAGTGAAGCCCGGACTACTTGGGAGACCCAGTACTTC	CASSEARTTWETQYF
15	TRBV7-9	TRBJ1-4	.	.	TGTGCCAGCAGCTTAGGGAGGACAACTAATGAAAAACTGTTTTTT	CASSLGRTTNEKLFF
14	TRBV6-5	TRBJ2-7	.	TRBD1	TGTGCCAGCAGCCGCCTGGACAGGAAGTCCGAGCAGTACTTC	CASSRLDRKSEQYF
10	TRBV29-1	TRBJ2-3	.	TRBD2	TGCAGCGTTAGCGGGAGGGGGTCTTATTTT	CSVSGRGSYF
17	TRBV19	TRBJ1-3	.	.	TGTGCCAGTAGTATAGAACTCCAGGGCCCGACTGGAAACACCATATATTTT	CASSIELQGPTGNTIYF
16	TRBV27	TRBJ1-1	.	TRBD1	TGTGCCAGCAGTTTTCTATTCTCGACAGGGAGGCCTGAAGCTTTCTTT	CASSFLFSTGRPEAFF
15	TRBV27	TRBJ1-4	.	.	TGTGCCAGCGGAACCAACAGTGCGGGGAATGAAAAACTGTTTTTT	CASGTNSAGNEKLFF
14	TRBV6-1	TRBJ2-1	.	TRBD1	TGTGCCAGCAGTTTCGGGACAGGCTACAATGAGCAGTTCTTC	CASSFGTGYNEQFF
14	TRBV7-9	TRBJ2-7	.	.	TGTGCCAGCAGCCCACAGGTTAGCTCCTACGAGCAGTACTTC	CASSPQVSSYEQYF
15	TRBV6-6	TRBJ1-4	.	.	TGTGCCAGCAGTTACTCTGGGGATGGGGGCGAAAAACTGTTTTTT	CASSYSGDGGEKLFF
14	TRBV6-5	TRBJ2-7	.	TRBD1	TGTGCCAGCAGTTTTGACAGGGCAACCTACGAGCAGTACTTC	CASSFDRATYEQYF
15	TRBV6-1	TRBJ2-3	once	TRBD2	TGTGCCAGCAGTGAAGTAGGACTAGCAGTGGGGACGCAGTATTTT	CASSEVGLAVGTQYF
15	TRBV27	TRBJ1-2	.	.	TGTGCCAGCAGTTTCGGCGGGACTATCTTATATGGCTACACCTTC	CASSFGGTILYGYTF
17	TRBV27	TRBJ1-1	.	.	TGTGCCAGCAGTTCCCGCATAAGGGGACACCAGAACACTGAAGCTTTCTTT	CASSSRIRGHQNTEAFF
13	TRBV4-3	TRBJ1-3	.	.	TGCGCCAGCAGTTCAGACATTGGAAACACCATATATTTT	CASSSDIGNTIYF
17	TRBV7-3	TRBJ2-7	.	.	TGTGCCAGCAGCCCGGGTAGAGGTGGGCAGGGTTATGGGGAGCAGTACTTC	CASSPGRGGQGYGEQYF
12	TRBV7-2	TRBJ2-1	few	TRBD2	TGTGCCAGCAGCTTCAGGGAGGGAGAGCAGTTCTTC	CASSFREGEQFF
14	TRBV29-1	TRBJ1-1	.	.	TGCAGCGTTGAAGAAGCAGGGATGAACACTGAAGCTTTCTTT	CSVEEAGMNTEAFF
14	TRBV7-9	TRBJ2-7	.	TRBD2	TGTGCCAGCAGCCCCCGGGGGGGCCCGGGCGAGCAGTACTTC	CASSPRGGPGEQYF
16	TRBV5-1	TRBJ2-2	few	.	TGCGCCAGCAGCTTGGGGAGCGGGCTTAACACCGGGGAGCTGTTTTTT	CASSLGSGLNTGELFF
18	TRBV18	TRBJ2-7	.	TRBD1	TGTGCCAGCTCACCAGCGGGACAGGGGGCTCAGCCATCCTACGAGCAGTACTTC	CASSPAGQGAQPSYEQYF
16	TRBV21-1	TRBJ2-4	.	.	TGTGCCAGCACCACGACAGGGGAATTAGCCAAAAACATTCAGTACTTC	CASTTTGELAKNIQYF
13	TRBV18	TRBJ1-1	.	.	TGTGCCAGCTCGTCTGGACAGAACACTGAAGCTTTCTTT	CASSSGQNTEAFF